The sequence of this T cell receptor beta chain was determined in a study of T cell changes during pregnancy in multiple sclerosis. Assay: immunoSEQ multiplex PCR; the TCRdb copy retains only in-frame clones and omits some. The sample lists about 44,000 clones; 80% to 90% were seen once. Specimen: CD4+ T cells from peripheral blood mononuclear cells, collected after pregnancy. This TCR was recovered from a female donor with multiple sclerosis, enrolled in a pregnancy study.

CDR3 sequence reads: CAISERDTDTQYF. The CDR3 nucleotides are TGTGCCATCAGTGAACGGGACACAGATACGCAGTATTTT. The rearrangement links TRBV10-3 to TRBJ2-3, with D possibly matching TRBD2 (5 bases). Germline V lookup: CDR1 ENHRY, CDR2 SYGVKD. V dropped 3 bases and J dropped 2 bases, with 6 bases sitting between them. CDR3 length: 13 residues.